This T cell receptor (beta chain) was captured by sequencing in a study of blood T cell repertoires in COVID-19. Study-wide context: T cells, B-cell-depleted T cells, or PBMCs provided the cDNA or gDNA that served as material.

In the authors' methods: Amplification with reference gene primers provided the estimates of nucleated cell counts. The repertoire was sequenced with immunoSEQ multiplex PCR; TCRdb's copy has only in-frame clones and lacks some. V and J calls and clone size are as listed in that table; D and trimming were resolved from the DNA. The data show approximately 60,000 clones, roughly 84% seen once. The CDR3 runs 15 residues. CDR1 is SGHTS, CDR2 YDEGEE, per germline. Trimming took off 5 bases at V and 0 bases at J, with 14 bases between the two ends. This sequence originates from an elderly woman with active or convalescent COVID-19. Sequencing was carried out using peripheral blood. The chain carries TRBV5-8 and TRBJ1-2, with D perhaps TRBD1 (5 bases). The CDR3 DNA reads as TGTGCCAGCAGTGGGGAGGGGCCAGCTAACTATGGCTACACCTTC. It is translated as CASSGEGPANYGYTF.